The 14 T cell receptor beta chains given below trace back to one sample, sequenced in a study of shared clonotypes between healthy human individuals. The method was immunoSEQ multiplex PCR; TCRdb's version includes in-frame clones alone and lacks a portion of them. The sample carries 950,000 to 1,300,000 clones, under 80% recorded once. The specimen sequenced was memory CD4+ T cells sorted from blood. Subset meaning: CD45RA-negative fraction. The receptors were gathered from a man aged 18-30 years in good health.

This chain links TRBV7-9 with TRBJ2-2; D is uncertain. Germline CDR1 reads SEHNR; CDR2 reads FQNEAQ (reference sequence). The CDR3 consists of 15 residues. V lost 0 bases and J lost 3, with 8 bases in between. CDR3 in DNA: TGTGCCAGCAGCTTAGCCCTGATGGACACCGGGGAGCTGTTTTTT. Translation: CASSLALMDTGELFF.

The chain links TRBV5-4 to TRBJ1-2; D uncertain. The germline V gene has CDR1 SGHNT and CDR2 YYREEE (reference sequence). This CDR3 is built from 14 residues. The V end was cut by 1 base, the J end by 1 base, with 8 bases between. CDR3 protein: CASSLNIDNYGYTF. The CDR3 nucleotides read TGTGCCAGCAGCTTGAACATCGATAACTATGGCTACACCTTC. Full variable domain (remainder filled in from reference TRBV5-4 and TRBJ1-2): ETGVTQSPTHLIKTRGQQVTLRCSSQSGHNTVSWYQQALGQGPQFIFQYYREEENGRGNFPPRFSGLQFPNYSSELNVNALELDDSALYLCASSLNIDNYGYTFGSGTRLTVV.

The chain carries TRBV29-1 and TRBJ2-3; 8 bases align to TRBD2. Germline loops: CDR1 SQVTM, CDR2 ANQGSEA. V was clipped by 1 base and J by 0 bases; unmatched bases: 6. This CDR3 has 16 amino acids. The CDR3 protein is CSVEGKAGASTDTQYF. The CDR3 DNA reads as TGCAGCGTTGAAGGTAAAGCGGGGGCTAGCACAGATACGCAGTATTTT.

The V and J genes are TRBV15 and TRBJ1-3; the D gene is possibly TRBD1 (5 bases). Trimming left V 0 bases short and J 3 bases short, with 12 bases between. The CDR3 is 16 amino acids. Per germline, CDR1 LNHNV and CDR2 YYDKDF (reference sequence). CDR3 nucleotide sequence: TGTGCCACCAGCAGAGATCAGGCTGGGGGTGGAAACACCATATATTTT. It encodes CATSRDQAGGGNTIYF. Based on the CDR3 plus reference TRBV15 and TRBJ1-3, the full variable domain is DAMVIQNPRYQVTQFGKPVTLSCSQTLNHNVMYWYQQKSSQAPKLLFHYYDKDFNNEADTPDNFQSRRPNTSFCFLDIRSPGLGDTAMYLCATSRDQAGGGNTIYFGEGSWLTVV.

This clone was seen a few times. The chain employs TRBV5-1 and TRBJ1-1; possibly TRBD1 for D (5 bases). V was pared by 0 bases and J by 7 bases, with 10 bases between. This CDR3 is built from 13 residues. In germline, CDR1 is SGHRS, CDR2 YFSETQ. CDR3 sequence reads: CASSLDGGGEAFF. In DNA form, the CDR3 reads TGCGCCAGCAGCTTGGATGGCGGGGGTGAAGCTTTCTTT.

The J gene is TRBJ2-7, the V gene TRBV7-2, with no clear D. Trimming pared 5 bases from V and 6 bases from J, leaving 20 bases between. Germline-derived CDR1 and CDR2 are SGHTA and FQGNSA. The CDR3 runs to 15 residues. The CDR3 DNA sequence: TGTGCCAGCAGCCCCCGACTTATTAGTTCTGCCGAGCAGTACTTC. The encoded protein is CASSPRLISSAEQYF.

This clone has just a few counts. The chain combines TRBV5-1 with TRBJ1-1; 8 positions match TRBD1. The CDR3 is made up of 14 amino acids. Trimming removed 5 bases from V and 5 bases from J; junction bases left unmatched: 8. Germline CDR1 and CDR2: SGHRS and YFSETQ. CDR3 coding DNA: TGCGCCAGCAGTCAGGGGGCAGGGGGAACTGAAGCTTTCTTT. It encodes CASSQGAGGTEAFF.

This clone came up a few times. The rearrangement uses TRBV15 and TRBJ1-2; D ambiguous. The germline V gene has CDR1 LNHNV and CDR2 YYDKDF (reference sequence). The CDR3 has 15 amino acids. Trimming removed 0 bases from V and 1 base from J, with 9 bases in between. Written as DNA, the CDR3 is TGTGCCACCAGCAGAGATCGGACGGTTAACTATGGCTACACCTTC. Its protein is CATSRDRTVNYGYTF.

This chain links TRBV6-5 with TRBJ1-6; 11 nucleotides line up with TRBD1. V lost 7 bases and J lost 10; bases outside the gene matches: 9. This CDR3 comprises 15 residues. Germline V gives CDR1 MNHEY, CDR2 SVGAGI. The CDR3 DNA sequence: TGTGCCAGCAAACGGACAGGGGGCGACGGGTCACCCCTCCACTTT. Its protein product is CASKRTGGDGSPLHF.

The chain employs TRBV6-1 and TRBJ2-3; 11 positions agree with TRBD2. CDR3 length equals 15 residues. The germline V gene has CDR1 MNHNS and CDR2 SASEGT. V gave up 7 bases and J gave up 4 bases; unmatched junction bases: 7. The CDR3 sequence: CASKNSGGAADTQYF. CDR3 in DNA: TGTGCCAGCAAGAATAGCGGGGGGGCCGCAGATACGCAGTATTTT.

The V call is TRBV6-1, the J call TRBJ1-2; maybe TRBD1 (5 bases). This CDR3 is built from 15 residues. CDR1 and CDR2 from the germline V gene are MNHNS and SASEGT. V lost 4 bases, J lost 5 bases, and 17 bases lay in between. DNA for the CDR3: TGTGCCAGCAGTGGGAGTTGGGGCGCAGGGTATGGCTACACCTTC. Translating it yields CASSGSWGAGYGYTF.

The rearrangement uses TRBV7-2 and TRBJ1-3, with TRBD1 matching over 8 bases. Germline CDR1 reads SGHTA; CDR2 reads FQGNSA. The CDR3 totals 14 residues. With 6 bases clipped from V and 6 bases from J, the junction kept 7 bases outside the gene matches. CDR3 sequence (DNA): TGTGCCAGCAGTACCGACAGGGGAGAAAACACCATATATTTT. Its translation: CASSTDRGENTIYF.

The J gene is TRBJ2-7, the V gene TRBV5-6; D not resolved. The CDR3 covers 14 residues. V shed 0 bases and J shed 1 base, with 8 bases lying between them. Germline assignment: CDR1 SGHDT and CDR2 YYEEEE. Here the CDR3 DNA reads TGTGCCAGCAGCTTGGAGGACGGTTCCTACGAGCAGTACTTC. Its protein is CASSLEDGSYEQYF.

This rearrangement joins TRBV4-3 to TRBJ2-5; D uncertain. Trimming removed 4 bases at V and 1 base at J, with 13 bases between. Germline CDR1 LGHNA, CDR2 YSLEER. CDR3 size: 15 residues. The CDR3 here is CASSRTWTVQETQYF. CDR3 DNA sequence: TGCGCCAGCAGCCGAACATGGACGGTCCAAGAGACCCAGTACTTC.